The 5 T cell receptor beta chains presented below share a single source sample, sequenced in a study of CD8 T cell repertoires and HIV-1 epitope variants. Their cognate antigens are unknown. Measured with immunoSEQ multiplex PCR; TCRdb has only the in-frame clones, and not every one. The profile covers under 4,000 clones, with more than 55% appearing a single time and 43% taken by the ten largest. The material sequenced was cultured CD8+ T cells derived from PBMCs. The origin of the receptors is a male donor with HIV.

This sequence joins TRBV27 and TRBJ2-7, with D possibly TRBD1 on 5 matching bases. The CDR3 loop spans 14 amino acids. The germline V gene encodes CDR1 MNHEY and CDR2 SMNVEV (reference sequence). The V gene lost 6 bases and the J gene lost 0 bases, with 12 bases spanning the gap. The CDR3 region is CASRSTGDSYEQYF. The CDR3, as DNA: TGTGCCAGCAGATCTACAGGAGACTCCTACGAGCAGTACTTC.

This clone is medium-sized. The J gene is TRBJ2-1, the V gene TRBV28; the match to TRBD1 covers 7 bases. The V gene's germline CDR1 is MDHEN and CDR2 SYDVKM. The CDR3 length is 12 residues. Trimming removed 5 bases from V and 9 bases from J; junction bases left unmatched: 4. The CDR3 sequence: CASSPGGSEQFF. The CDR3 nucleotides are TGTGCCAGCAGTCCAGGGGGAAGTGAGCAGTTCTTC.

The chain is built from TRBV7-3 and TRBJ2-3; D is uncertain. The germline CDR1 and CDR2 sequences are SGHTA and FQGTGA. Trimming took 5 bases from V and 6 from J, leaving 6 bases between them. The CDR3 consists of 11 residues. DNA of the CDR3: TGTGCCAGCAGCCACGGGGATACGCAGTATTTT. Its protein product is CASSHGDTQYF.

This clone was observed a handful of times. The V gene is TRBV15, the J gene TRBJ1-4; the D gene is possibly TRBD1 (6 bases). The germline V gene has CDR1 LNHNV and CDR2 YYDKDF (reference sequence). This CDR3 has 14 residues. V was shortened by 0 bases and J by 8 bases, with 10 bases between the two germline ends. The CDR3 here is CATSRDRGGEKLFF. The CDR3, as DNA: TGTGCCACCAGCAGAGACAGGGGTGGGGAAAAACTGTTTTTT.

This chain uses TRBV4-3 with TRBJ1-2; no clear D. CDR3 length equals 15 residues. The V and J ends lost 0 bases and 1 base respectively, with 9 bases between them. Germline V gives CDR1 LGHNA, CDR2 YSLEER. The CDR3 loop is CASSQDFGDNYGYTF. DNA of the CDR3: TGCGCCAGCAGCCAAGATTTCGGGGATAACTATGGCTACACCTTC.